Shown below are 7 T cell receptor beta chains from a single sample sequenced in a study of metastatic and nonmetastatic thyroid tumors. No patient had received any treatment before thyroid surgery. TCRdb re-processed the PCR reads through MiXCR. The table lists some 24,000 clones, under 25% of them singletons. The sequenced sample was blood. These receptor sequences come from a male donor with papillary thyroid cancer or a benign thyroid nodule (not recorded which). Some clones in this sample may be carry-over from other donors' samples.

This chain links TRBV18 with TRBJ2-5; D is unresolved. With 3 bases removed from V and 3 bases from J, the gap between germline ends came to 8 bases. Germline CDR1 KGHSH, CDR2 LQKENI. The CDR3 length is 13 residues. The CDR3 spells CASSPPTEETQYF. CDR3 DNA sequence: TGTGCCAGCTCACCCCCGACGGAAGAGACCCAGTACTTC.

This clone was observed a handful of times. The V and J genes are TRBV24-1 and TRBJ1-2; D not resolved. The V end was cut by 4 bases, the J end by 10 bases, with 18 bases between. The CDR3 sequence is 14 residues long. Germline V gene data show CDR1 as KGHDR and CDR2 as SFDVKD. The CDR3 region has the DNA TGTGCCACCAGTGACTCTCGTTATGGGGATGTCTACACCTTC. Amino acids: CATSDSRYGDVYTF.

The chain combines TRBV11-1 with TRBJ1-6, with unresolved D. The germline gives CDR1 SGHAT, CDR2 FQDESV (reference sequence). The CDR3 is 17 residues long. V was pared by 5 bases and J by 0 bases, with 14 bases between. The DNA for the CDR3 is TGTGCCAGCAGCCCCCGGATTGGGGACTCCTATAATTCACCCCTCCACTTT. As protein: CASSPRIGDSYNSPLHF.

This clone has just a few counts. The chain carries TRBV11-2 and TRBJ2-7; TRBD1 might be the D (5 bases). Germline CDR1 reads SGHAT; CDR2 reads FQNNGV. The CDR3 extends over 14 amino acids. Trimming pared 1 base from V and 2 bases from J, leaving 9 bases between. The CDR3 is CASSLGQSAYEQYF. DNA for the CDR3: TGTGCCAGCAGCTTAGGACAGAGTGCCTACGAGCAGTACTTC.

This clone has a count of ten or more. The chain uses TRBV5-6 and TRBJ1-1; D uncertain. Trimming removed 4 bases at V and 0 bases at J, with 7 bases between. CDR3 length: 13 amino acids. Germline CDR1 is SGHDT and CDR2 is YYEEEE. The CDR3 DNA is TGTGCCAGCAGCATCGGGATGAACACTGAAGCTTTCTTT. This translates into CASSIGMNTEAFF.

The chain's CDR3 is CASSITPGDQPQHF. CDR3 in DNA: TGCGCCAGCAGCATTACTCCGGGGGATCAGCCCCAGCATTTT. The J gene is TRBJ1-5, the V gene TRBV5-1; D may be TRBD1 (5 bases). Germline lookup yields CDR1 SGHRS and CDR2 YFSETQ. Trimming removed 4 bases from V and 5 bases from J, with 13 bases in between. The CDR3 totals 14 residues.

This clone was seen ten or more times. The chain is built from TRBV3-1 and TRBJ2-5; D remains ambiguous. Per the germline V gene, CDR1 is LGHDT and CDR2 is YNNKEL (reference sequence). This CDR3 spans 12 amino acids. With 2 bases removed from V and 5 bases from J, the gap between germline ends came to 6 bases. The CDR3 DNA reads TGTGCCAGCAGCCAAATATCGGAGACCCAGTACTTC. This encodes CASSQISETQYF.